Listed below are T cell receptor beta chains from one sample, sequenced in a study of cytomegalovirus exposure and HLA in healthy donors. Here immunoSEQ multiplex PCR was the method, and the copy in TCRdb shows in-frame clones only, minus some. The table lists about 140,000 clones, roughly two thirds of them singletons, with roughly 1.8% in the top ten. The specimen sequenced was PBMCs. Receptors were obtained from a male donor in good health and CMV-seronegative. Each CDR3 is given with its conserved first and last residue. D genes are given only for firm matches. Size tells how often a clone was seen (once, few, many) or the class of an expanded clone, and some rows leave it out.

D gene	V gene	J gene	clone size	CDR3 protein	CDR3 DNA
NA	TRBV7-2	TRBJ1-1	NA	CASSSGAGNTEAFF	TGTGCCAGCAGCTCTGGCGCGGGGAACACTGAAGCTTTCTTT
TRBD1	TRBV4-1	TRBJ2-7	few	CASRPGTGIYEQYF	TGCGCCAGCAGACCCGGGACAGGGATCTACGAGCAGTACTTC
TRBD2	TRBV4-3	TRBJ2-3	NA	CASSQGLAGEVDTQYF	TGCGCCAGCAGCCAAGGGCTAGCGGGGGAGGTAGATACGCAGTATTTT
TRBD2	TRBV5-1	TRBJ2-2	NA	CASSFGTIETGELFF	TGCGCCAGCAGCTTCGGGACTATCGAAACCGGGGAGCTGTTTTTT
TRBD1	TRBV7-9	TRBJ1-1	NA	CASSRDGDRGTEAFF	TGTGCCAGCAGTCGGGATGGAGACAGGGGCACTGAAGCTTTCTTT
NA	TRBV7-2	TRBJ1-6	NA	CASSLATSSYNSPLHF	TGTGCCAGCAGCTTAGCGACTAGCTCCTATAATTCACCCCTCCACTTT
TRBD2	TRBV4-1	TRBJ2-5	NA	CASSQERTSGPQETQYF	TGCGCCAGCAGCCAAGAACGGACTAGCGGACCTCAAGAGACCCAGTACTTC
TRBD1	TRBV28	TRBJ2-2	NA	CASSLGTGTTGELFF	TGTGCCAGCAGTTTAGGGACAGGGACGACCGGGGAGCTGTTTTTT
NA	TRBV7-8	TRBJ2-7	NA	CASSIRDTEQYF	TGTGCCAGCAGCATCCGGGACACCGAGCAGTACTTC
TRBD1	TRBV18	TRBJ2-5	NA	CASSPGTGKQETQYF	TGTGCCAGCTCACCCGGGACAGGGAAACAAGAGACCCAGTACTTC
TRBD1	TRBV18	TRBJ2-7	NA	CASSLTGTDNYEQYF	TGTGCCAGCTCATTAACCGGGACAGACAACTACGAGCAGTACTTC
NA	TRBV7-2	TRBJ1-1	NA	CASSGQGPGTEAFF	TGTGCCAGCAGCGGTCAGGGTCCGGGCACTGAAGCTTTCTTT
NA	TRBV27	TRBJ2-1	NA	CASSPSRGIEQFF	TGTGCCAGCAGTCCCAGCAGGGGAATTGAGCAGTTCTTC
NA	TRBV28	TRBJ2-3	once	CASIRGGQSTDTQYF	TGTGCCAGTATTAGGGGGGGGCAAAGCACAGATACGCAGTATTTT